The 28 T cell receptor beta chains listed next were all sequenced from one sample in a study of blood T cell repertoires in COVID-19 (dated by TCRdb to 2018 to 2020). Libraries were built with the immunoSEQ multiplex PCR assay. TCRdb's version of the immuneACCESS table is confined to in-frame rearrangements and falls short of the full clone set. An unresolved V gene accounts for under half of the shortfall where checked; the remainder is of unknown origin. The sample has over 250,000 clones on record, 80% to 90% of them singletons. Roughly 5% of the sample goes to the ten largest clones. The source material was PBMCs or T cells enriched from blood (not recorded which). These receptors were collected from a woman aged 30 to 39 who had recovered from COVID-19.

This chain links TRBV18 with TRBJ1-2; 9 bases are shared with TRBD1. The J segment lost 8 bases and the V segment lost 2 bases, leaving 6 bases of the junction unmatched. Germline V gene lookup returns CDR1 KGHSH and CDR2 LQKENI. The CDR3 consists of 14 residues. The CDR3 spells CASSPSTGGAGYTF. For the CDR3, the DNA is TGTGCCAGCTCACCATCCACAGGGGGCGCGGGCTACACCTTC.

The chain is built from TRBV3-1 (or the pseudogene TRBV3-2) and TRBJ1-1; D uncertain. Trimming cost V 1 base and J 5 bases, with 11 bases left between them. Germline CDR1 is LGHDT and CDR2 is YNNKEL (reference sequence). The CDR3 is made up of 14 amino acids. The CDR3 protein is CASSQGPGGTEAFF. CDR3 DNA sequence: TGTGCCAGCAGCCAAGGGCCAGGTGGGACTGAAGCTTTCTTT.

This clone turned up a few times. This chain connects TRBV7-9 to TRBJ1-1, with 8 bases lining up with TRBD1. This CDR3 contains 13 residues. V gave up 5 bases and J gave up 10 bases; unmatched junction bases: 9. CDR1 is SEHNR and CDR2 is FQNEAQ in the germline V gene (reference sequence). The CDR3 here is CASSPGQGLGAFF. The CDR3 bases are TGTGCCAGCAGCCCCGGACAGGGACTGGGAGCTTTCTTT.

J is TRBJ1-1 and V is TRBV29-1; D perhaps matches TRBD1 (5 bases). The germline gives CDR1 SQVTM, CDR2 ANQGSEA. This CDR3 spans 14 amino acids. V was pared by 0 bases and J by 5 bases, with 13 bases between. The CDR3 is CSVEEDTLDTEAFF. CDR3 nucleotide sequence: TGCAGCGTTGAAGAGGACACCCTAGATACTGAAGCTTTCTTT.

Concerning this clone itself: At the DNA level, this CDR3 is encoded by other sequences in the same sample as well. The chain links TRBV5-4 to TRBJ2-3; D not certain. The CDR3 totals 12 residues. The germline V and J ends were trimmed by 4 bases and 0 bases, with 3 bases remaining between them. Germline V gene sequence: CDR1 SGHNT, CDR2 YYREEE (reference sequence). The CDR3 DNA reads TGTGCCAGCAGCCCTAGCACAGATACGCAGTATTTT. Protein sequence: CASSPSTDTQYF.

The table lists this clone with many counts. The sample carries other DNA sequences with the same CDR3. The CDR3 DNA follows: TGTGCCAGCAGTTCCGTAAACACTGAAGCTTTCTTT. Amino acids: CASSSVNTEAFF. This sequence joins TRBV28 and TRBJ1-1; no definite D call. Looked up from germline, CDR1 is MDHEN and CDR2 is SYDVKM. This CDR3 has 12 amino acids. The V and J ends lost 4 bases and 2 bases respectively, with 5 bases between them.

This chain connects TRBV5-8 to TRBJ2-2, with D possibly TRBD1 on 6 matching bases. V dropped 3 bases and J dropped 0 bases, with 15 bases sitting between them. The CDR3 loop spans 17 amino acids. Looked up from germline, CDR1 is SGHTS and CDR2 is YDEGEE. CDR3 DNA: TGTGCCAGCAGCTCCCTCCCCGGGACATCGAACACCGGGGAGCTGTTTTTT. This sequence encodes CASSSLPGTSNTGELFF.

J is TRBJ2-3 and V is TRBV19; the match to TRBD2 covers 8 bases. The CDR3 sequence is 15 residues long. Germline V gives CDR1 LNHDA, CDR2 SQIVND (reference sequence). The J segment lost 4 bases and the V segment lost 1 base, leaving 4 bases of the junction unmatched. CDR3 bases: TGTGCCAGTAGTATAGCCGGGGGGGCTTCAGATACGCAGTATTTT. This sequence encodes CASSIAGGASDTQYF.

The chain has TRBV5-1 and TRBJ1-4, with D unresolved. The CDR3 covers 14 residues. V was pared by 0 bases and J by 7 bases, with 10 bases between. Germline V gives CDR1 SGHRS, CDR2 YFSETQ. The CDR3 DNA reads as TGCGCCAGCAGCTTGGAGGTAGGAGGTGAAAAACTGTTTTTT. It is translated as CASSLEVGGEKLFF.

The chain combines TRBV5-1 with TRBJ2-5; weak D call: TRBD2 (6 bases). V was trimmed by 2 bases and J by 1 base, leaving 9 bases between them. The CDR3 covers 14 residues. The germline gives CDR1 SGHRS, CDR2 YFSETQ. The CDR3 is CASSFGGTQETQYF. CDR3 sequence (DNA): TGCGCCAGCAGCTTTGGGGGGACCCAAGAGACCCAGTACTTC.

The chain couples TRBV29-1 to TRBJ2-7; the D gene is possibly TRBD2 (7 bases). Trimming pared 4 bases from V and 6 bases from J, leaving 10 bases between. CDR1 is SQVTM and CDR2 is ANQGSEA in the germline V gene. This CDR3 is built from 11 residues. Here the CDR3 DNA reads TGCAGCGTTGCGGGGGGCGGCGAGCAGTACTTC. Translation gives CSVAGGGEQYF.

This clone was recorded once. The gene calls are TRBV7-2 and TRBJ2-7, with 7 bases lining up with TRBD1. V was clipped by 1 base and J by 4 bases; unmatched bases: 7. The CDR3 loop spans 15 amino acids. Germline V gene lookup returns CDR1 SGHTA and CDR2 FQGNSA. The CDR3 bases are TGTGCCAGCAGCTTAGTGGAAGGGGGCAGTTACGAGCAGTACTTC. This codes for CASSLVEGGSYEQYF.

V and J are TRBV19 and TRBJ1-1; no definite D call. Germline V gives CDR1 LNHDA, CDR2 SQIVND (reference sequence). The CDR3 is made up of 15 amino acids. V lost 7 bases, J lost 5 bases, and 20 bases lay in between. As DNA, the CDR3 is TGTGCCAGTACCATAGTTGAGGGTAGACGAACTGAAGCTTTCTTT. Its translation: CASTIVEGRRTEAFF.

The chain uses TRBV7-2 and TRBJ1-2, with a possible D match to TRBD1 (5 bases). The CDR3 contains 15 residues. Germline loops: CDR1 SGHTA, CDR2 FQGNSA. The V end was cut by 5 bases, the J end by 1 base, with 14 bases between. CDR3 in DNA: TGTGCCAGCAGCCGTCCAGCAGGGCTTAACTATGGCTACACCTTC. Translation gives CASSRPAGLNYGYTF.

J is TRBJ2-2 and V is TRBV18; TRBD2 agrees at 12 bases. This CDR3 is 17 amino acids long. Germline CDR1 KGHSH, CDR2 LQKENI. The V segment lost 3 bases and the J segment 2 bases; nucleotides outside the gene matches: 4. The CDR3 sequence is CASSPRLAGANTGELFF. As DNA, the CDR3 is TGTGCCAGCTCACCTCGACTAGCGGGGGCTAACACCGGGGAGCTGTTTTTT.

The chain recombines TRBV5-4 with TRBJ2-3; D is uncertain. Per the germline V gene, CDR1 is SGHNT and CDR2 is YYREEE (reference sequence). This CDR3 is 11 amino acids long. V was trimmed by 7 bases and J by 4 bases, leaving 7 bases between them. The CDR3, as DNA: TGTGCCAGCGGAGTAGCAGATACGCAGTATTTT. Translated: CASGVADTQYF.

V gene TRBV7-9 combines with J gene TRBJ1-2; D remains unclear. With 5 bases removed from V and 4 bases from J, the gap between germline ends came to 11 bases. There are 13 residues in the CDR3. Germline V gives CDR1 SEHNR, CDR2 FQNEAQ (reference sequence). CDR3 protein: CASSHGRTYGYTF. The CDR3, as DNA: TGTGCCAGCAGCCATGGGAGGACCTATGGCTACACCTTC.

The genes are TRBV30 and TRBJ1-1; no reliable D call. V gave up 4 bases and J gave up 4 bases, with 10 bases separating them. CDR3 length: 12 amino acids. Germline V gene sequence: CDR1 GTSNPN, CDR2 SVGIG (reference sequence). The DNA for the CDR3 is TGTGCCTGGAAGGAGGATCCCACTGAAGCTTTCTTT. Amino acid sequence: CAWKEDPTEAFF.

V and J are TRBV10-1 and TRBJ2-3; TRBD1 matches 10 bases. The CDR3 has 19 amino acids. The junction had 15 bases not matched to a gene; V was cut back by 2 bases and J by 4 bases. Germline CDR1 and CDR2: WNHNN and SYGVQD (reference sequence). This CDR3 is CASSELQDRGFHPADTQYF. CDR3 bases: TGCGCCAGCAGTGAGCTACAGGACAGGGGGTTTCATCCCGCAGATACGCAGTATTTT.

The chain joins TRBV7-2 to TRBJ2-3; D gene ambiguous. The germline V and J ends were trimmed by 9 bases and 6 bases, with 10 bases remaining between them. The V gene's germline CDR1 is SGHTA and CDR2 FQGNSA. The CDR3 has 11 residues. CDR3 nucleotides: TGTGCCAGTCTTCGCCGGGATACGCAGTATTTT. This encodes CASLRRDTQYF.

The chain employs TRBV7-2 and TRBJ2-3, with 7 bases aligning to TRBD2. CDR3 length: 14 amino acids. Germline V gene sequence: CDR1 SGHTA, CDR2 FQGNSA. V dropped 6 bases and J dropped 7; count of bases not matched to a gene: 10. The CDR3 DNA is TGTGCCAGCAGGATGAGCGGGGCGGGGAATACGCAGTATTTT. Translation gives CASRMSGAGNTQYF. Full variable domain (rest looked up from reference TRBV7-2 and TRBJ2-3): GAGVSQSPSNKVTEKGKDVELRCDPISGHTALYWYRQSLGQGLEFLIYFQGNSAPDKSGLPSDRFSAERTGGSVSTLTIQRTQQEDSAVYLCASRMSGAGNTQYFGPGTRLTVL.

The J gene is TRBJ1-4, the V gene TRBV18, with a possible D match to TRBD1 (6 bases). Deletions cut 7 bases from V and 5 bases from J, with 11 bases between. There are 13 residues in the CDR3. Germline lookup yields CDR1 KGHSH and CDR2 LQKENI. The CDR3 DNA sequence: TGTGCCAGCTATCAGGGGATGAATGAAAAACTGTTTTTT. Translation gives CASYQGMNEKLFF.

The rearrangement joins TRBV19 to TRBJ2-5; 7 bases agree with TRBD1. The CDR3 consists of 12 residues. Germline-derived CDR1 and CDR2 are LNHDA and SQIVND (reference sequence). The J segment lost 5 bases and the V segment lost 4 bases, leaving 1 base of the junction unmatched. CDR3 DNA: TGTGCCAGTAGTAAACAGGGGGAGACCCAGTACTTC. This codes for CASSKQGETQYF.

CDR3 in DNA: TGCGCCAGCAGCAGGGGACAGGGGGCTCTAACTGAAGCTTTCTTT. This translates into CASSRGQGALTEAFF. The chain combines TRBV5-1 with TRBJ1-1, with 12 bases identical to TRBD1. Germline V CDR1 and CDR2: SGHRS, YFSETQ. The junction had 6 bases not matched to a gene; V was cut back by 4 bases and J by 5 bases. The CDR3 loop spans 15 amino acids.

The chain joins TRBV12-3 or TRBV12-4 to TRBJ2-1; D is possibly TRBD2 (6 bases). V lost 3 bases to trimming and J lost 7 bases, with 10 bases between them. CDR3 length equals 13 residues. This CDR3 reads CASSFRRGNEQFF. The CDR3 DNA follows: TGTGCCAGCAGTTTTAGACGGGGGAATGAGCAGTTCTTC.

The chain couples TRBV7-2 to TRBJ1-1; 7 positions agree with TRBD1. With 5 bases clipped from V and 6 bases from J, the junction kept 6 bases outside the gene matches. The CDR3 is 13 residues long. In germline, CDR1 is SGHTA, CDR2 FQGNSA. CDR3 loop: CASSQRQGAEAFF. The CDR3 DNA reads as TGTGCCAGCAGCCAACGACAGGGCGCTGAAGCTTTCTTT.

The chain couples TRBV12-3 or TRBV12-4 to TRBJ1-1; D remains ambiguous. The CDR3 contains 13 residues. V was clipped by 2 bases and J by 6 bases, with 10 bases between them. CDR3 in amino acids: CASSLSFVSEAFF. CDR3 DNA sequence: TGTGCCAGCAGTTTATCGTTTGTATCTGAAGCTTTCTTT.

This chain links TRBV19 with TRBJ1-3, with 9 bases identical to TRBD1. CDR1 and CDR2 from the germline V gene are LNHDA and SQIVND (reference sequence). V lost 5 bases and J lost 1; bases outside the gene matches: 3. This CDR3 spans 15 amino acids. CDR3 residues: CASSPGTGSGNTIYF. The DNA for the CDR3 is TGTGCCAGTAGTCCGGGGACAGGGTCTGGAAACACCATATATTTT.